This T cell receptor beta chain was recovered during a study of blood T cell repertoires in COVID-19. Overall study context: Some COVID-19 samples were acute and others convalescent; all came from the United States, Italy and Spain.

Trimming pared 2 bases from V and 7 bases from J, leaving 11 bases between. The CDR3 runs to 13 residues. Germline loops: CDR1 MNHEY, CDR2 SVGAGI. How the authors handled the data: How many nucleated cells were present was estimated from reference gene primer amplification. Repertoires were generated with immunoSEQ multiplex PCR, while TCRdb's copy carries only in-frame clones and drops some. The V and J calls and clone size were taken over from that table, and D and trimming were inferred from the DNA. Among roughly 120,000 clones listed, about 86% were seen once. Sequenced input: peripheral blood. The TCR comes from a woman aged 45-60 years with acute or convalescent COVID-19. This chain connects TRBV6-5 to TRBJ1-2; maybe TRBD1 (6 bases). CDR3 DNA sequence: TGTGCCAGCAGTTACCCCACAGGGAGTGGCTACACCTTC. Translated, it gives CASSYPTGSGYTF.